This TCR beta chain stems from a study of blood T cell repertoires in COVID-19. Study-wide background: Sources were T cells, B-cell-depleted T cells, or PBMCs; the material itself was cDNA or gDNA.

This CDR3 region has 13 residues. The V end was cut by 7 bases, the J end by 4 bases, with 13 bases between. As originally analysed: From reference gene primer amplification, estimates of nucleated cell counts were derived. Assay used: immunoSEQ multiplex PCR; TCRdb lists only in-frame clones, some missing. V and J calls and clone size are those listed in that table; D and trimming were worked out from the DNA. The sample records 250,000 to 300,000 clones, approximately 87% being singletons. The specimen was peripheral blood. The chain joins TRBV12-3 or TRBV12-4 to TRBJ1-2; D is perhaps TRBD1 (5 bases). This receptor was identified in a woman under 40 with COVID-19, enrolled during active disease. This CDR3 reads CASTPRDSYGYTF. CDR3 sequence (DNA): TGTGCCAGCACCCCCCGGGACTCCTATGGCTACACCTTC.